This entry features one T cell receptor beta chain sequence. The antigen is undetermined. The sample is drawn from a study of PD-1 blockade in classical Hodgkin lymphoma. The overall study: Administration of nivolumab to patients was at 3 mg/kg intravenously every 2 weeks.

Findings and limits, study-wide: Researchers reported that CD4+ TCR diversity, though not CD8+, rose significantly by C4D1. The baseline diversity of complete responders showed similarity to that of newly diagnosed patients. Patients were excluded if nivolumab began under 1 year after ASCT (the autologous transplant).

Every patient relapsed after autologous stem cell transplantation, and brentuximab vedotin exposure varied. Sequencing was performed with immunoSEQ multiplex PCR; in TCRdb, only in-frame clones are kept and a portion is missing. Here the sample spans some 100,000 clones, roughly 92% being singletons. The CDR3 loop spans 14 amino acids. Trimming pared 1 base from V and 1 base from J, leaving 8 bases between. Per germline, CDR1 SGHRS and CDR2 YFSETQ. The chain combines TRBV5-1 with TRBJ2-5; D is unclear. Sample: peripheral blood mononuclear cells (PBMCs), taken at baseline. The clonotype was recovered from a human donor with classical Hodgkin lymphoma. CDR3 in amino acids: CASSLSASQETQYF. The DNA of the CDR3 is TGCGCCAGCAGCTTGTCAGCCAGCCAAGAGACCCAGTACTTC.